This is a list of T cell receptor beta chains from one sample in a study of memory CD4+ T cells and cytomegalovirus serostatus. The method was immunoSEQ multiplex PCR; TCRdb's version includes in-frame clones alone and lacks a portion of them. The sample includes 35,000 to 45,000 clones, nearly 80% of them seen just once. Material for sequencing was memory CD4+ T cells from blood. These receptors were collected from an adult in good health and CMV-seronegative. Both conserved end residues are trimmed from each CDR3. Clone size, where shown, is once, few, many, or a class for clones that have expanded.

size: .
V: TRBV15
CDR3: ATSRLNDRVVGEETQY

size: .
V: TRBV11-1
CDR3: ASSPIYDRINYGYT

size: few
V: TRBV11-2
CDR3: ASSLEARGNQPQH

size: .
V: TRBV6-5
CDR3: ASSYSPQVAYGYT

size: .
V: TRBV11-2
CDR3: ASSPGGSLAGGPPGELF

size: once
V: TRBV19
CDR3: ASSSQDRLGDNQPQH

size: .
V: TRBV6-5
CDR3: ASKFGQGSNQPQH

size: .
V: TRBV7-2
CDR3: ASSNTGTTTDTQY

size: .
V: TRBV19
CDR3: ASSIAGSGANVLT

size: .
V: TRBV4-1
CDR3: ASSLRRTVDSYEQY

size: medium-sized
V: TRBV19
CDR3: ASSPSPGQETQY

size: .
V: TRBV19
CDR3: ASTGQGGEETQY

size: .
V: TRBV7-9
CDR3: ASSLRFGGDYGYT

size: few
V: TRBV7-3
CDR3: ASSLTTDRASPLH

size: .
V: TRBV7-9
CDR3: ASSDTVSSYEQY

size: .
V: TRBV2
CDR3: ASRTDREETQY

size: .
V: TRBV9
CDR3: ASSLLGTNTEAF

size: .
V: TRBV25-1
CDR3: ASTDRASYEQY

size: .
V: TRBV6-6
CDR3: ASRGTGNQPQH

size: .
V: TRBV2
CDR3: ASRNSGGAAGIQY

size: .
V: TRBV27
CDR3: ASSPLRKTLSSTDTQY

size: .
V: TRBV9
CDR3: ASSASRYQGYT

size: .
V: TRBV29-1
CDR3: SARSGTGGGGTEAF

size: once
V: TRBV19
CDR3: ASSRGNREYTEAF

size: .
V: TRBV6-1
CDR3: AASRTGISNQPQH

size: once
V: TRBV5-1
CDR3: ASSTGGGTDTQY

size: .
V: TRBV11-3
CDR3: ASSRGTASTDTQY

size: few
V: TRBV2
CDR3: ASSEGAGIRYGYT

size: once
V: TRBV6-1
CDR3: ASSLDRGNTEAF

size: .
V: TRBV30
CDR3: ACTRTGGNRRNTEAF

size: .
V: TRBV5-1
CDR3: ASRGTLSYEQY

size: .
V: TRBV5-4
CDR3: ASSSRTVITDTQY

size: .
V: TRBV6-1
CDR3: ASSEIRSAQETQY

size: .
V: TRBV30
CDR3: AWARGEETQY

size: .
V: TRBV7-2
CDR3: ASSPGVGNQPQH

size: .
V: TRBV9
CDR3: ASSRTGGNAEAF

size: .
V: TRBV19
CDR3: ASRNQGALNYGYT

size: .
V: TRBV25-1
CDR3: ASSEGLAGYEQY

size: .
V: TRBV5-8
CDR3: ASSLGLVTGELF

size: .
V: TRBV5-1
CDR3: ASSPTSGVPQETQY

size: .
V: TRBV4-2
CDR3: ASSQRTSGGASGYNEQF

size: .
V: TRBV5-1
CDR3: ASSYGTVQETQY

size: .
V: TRBV7-9
CDR3: ASSLGTAGTEANYGYT

size: .
V: TRBV30
CDR3: AWSGRGGNRYGYT

size: once
V: TRBV6-1
CDR3: ASSERTQQPQH

size: .
V: TRBV5-4
CDR3: ASSLIRDKETQY

size: few
V: TRBV5-1
CDR3: ASRGGQINTGELF

size: .
V: TRBV11-2
CDR3: ASSLDDSANYGYT

size: .
V: TRBV11-2
CDR3: ASSFSRGGTGELF

size: few
V: TRBV10-2
CDR3: ASNGQGERNTEAF

size: .
V: TRBV6-5
CDR3: ASSSEEPQH

size: .
V: TRBV29-1
CDR3: SAGTAPYEQY

size: .
V: TRBV19
CDR3: ASTPGRQGGEKLF

size: .
V: TRBV4-2
CDR3: ASSLLAGGRDTQY

size: .
V: TRBV5-5
CDR3: ASSFGRSTDTQY

size: .
V: TRBV27
CDR3: ASSWGTAQETQY

size: .
V: TRBV4-1
CDR3: ASSRPRDRQQNTGELF

size: .
V: TRBV27
CDR3: ASSSYTGDSPLH

size: .
V: TRBV4-2
CDR3: ASSQVSTGEGGELF